One and the same sample provided the 30 T cell receptor beta chains below, sequenced in a study of PD-L1 blockade in urothelial cancer. Time point defined: pretreatment peripheral blood. Some clones are missing from TCRdb's copy, which holds only in-frame ones; the method was immunoSEQ multiplex PCR. The sample yields 45,000 or so clones, around 86% seen once. Sequencing was performed on PBMCs, taken around atezolizumab (anti-PD-L1) treatment. Receptors originate from a man in his fifties with urothelial cancer.

V is TRBV4-1 and J is TRBJ2-3; D is perhaps TRBD1 (6 bases). CDR1 and CDR2 (germline): MGHRA, YSYEKL. The CDR3 has 17 residues. Trimming removed 1 base at V and 6 bases at J, with 20 bases between. As DNA, the CDR3 is TGCGCCAGCAGCCAAGCACCTCCGGGACACCCCAGCGATACGCAGTATTTT. This sequence encodes CASSQAPPGHPSDTQYF.

V is TRBV6-5 and J is TRBJ2-7, with 9 bases fitting TRBD1. Unmatched junction bases numbered 3, after V lost 4 bases and J lost 2 bases. CDR1 and CDR2 (germline): MNHEY, SVGAGI. The CDR3 has 14 amino acids. Written as DNA, the CDR3 is TGTGCCAGCAGTTCCGGGACAGGGACCTACGAGCAGTACTTC. Amino acids: CASSSGTGTYEQYF.

This chain links TRBV18 with TRBJ2-5; 7 bases fit TRBD2. CDR1 and CDR2 from the germline V gene are KGHSH and LQKENI. Trimming cost V 3 bases and J 6 bases; bases outside gene matches: 10. The CDR3 spans 15 residues. The CDR3 protein is CASSPSAGPGKTQYF. In DNA, the CDR3 is TGTGCCAGCTCACCTTCAGCGGGGCCGGGGAAGACCCAGTACTTC.

V gene TRBV18 combines with J gene TRBJ2-7; possible D gene TRBD1, 5 bases. Germline V CDR1 and CDR2: KGHSH, LQKENI. V lost 3 bases to trimming and J lost 6 bases, with 12 bases between them. The CDR3 has 13 residues. The chain's CDR3 is CASSPKGDGEQYF. CDR3 nucleotide sequence: TGTGCCAGCTCACCCAAAGGGGATGGCGAGCAGTACTTC.

The chain couples TRBV4-1 to TRBJ1-5; D uncertain. The germline CDR1 and CDR2 sequences are MGHRA and YSYEKL. V dropped 0 bases and J dropped 4 bases, with 7 bases sitting between them. The CDR3 runs to 14 residues. This CDR3 is CASSQEAVNQPQHF. The DNA for the CDR3 is TGCGCCAGCAGCCAAGAGGCGGTTAATCAGCCCCAGCATTTT.

This chain links TRBV13 with TRBJ2-1; possible D gene TRBD1, 5 bases. The CDR3 consists of 19 residues. The V and J ends lost 2 bases and 7 bases respectively, with 27 bases between them. Germline V CDR1 and CDR2: PRHDT, FYEKMQ (reference sequence). DNA of the CDR3: TGTGCCAGCAGCTTATTGAAGAACGAGTGGGGCATATTATCGAATGAGCAGTTCTTC. Its protein is CASSLLKNEWGILSNEQFF.

The J gene is TRBJ1-2, the V gene TRBV5-1, with TRBD1 as a possible D gene (6 bases). CDR3 length: 15 amino acids. CDR1 is SGHRS, CDR2 YFSETQ, per germline. Trimming cost V 0 bases and J 7 bases, with 16 bases left between them. The CDR3 spells CASSLAVRGSGGYTF. The DNA of the CDR3 is TGCGCCAGCAGCTTGGCCGTAAGGGGGTCGGGTGGCTACACCTTC.

The chain uses TRBV7-3 and TRBJ1-1, with TRBD1 matching over 8 bases. The junction had 4 bases not matched to a gene; V was cut back by 5 bases and J by 2 bases. Germline-derived CDR1 and CDR2 are SGHTA and FQGTGA. The CDR3 runs to 14 residues. CDR3 loop: CASSEQGGNTEAFF. CDR3 nucleotide sequence: TGTGCCAGCAGCGAACAGGGGGGCAACACTGAAGCTTTCTTT.

The chain combines TRBV29-1 with TRBJ1-1; tentative D call: TRBD1 (6 bases). From germline, CDR1 is SQVTM and CDR2 ANQGSEA. The V gene lost 4 bases and the J gene lost 1 base, with 13 bases spanning the gap. This CDR3 region has 14 residues. CDR3 in DNA: TGCAGCGTTGGTCCCGACAGGCCGAACACTGAAGCTTTCTTT. The encoded protein is CSVGPDRPNTEAFF.

Details on this clone: The junction shows a germline mismatch at one end, possibly a read error. The V and J genes are TRBV7-7 and TRBJ2-1; a weak D match, TRBD2 (5 bases). CDR3 length: 17 amino acids. Germline loops: CDR1 SSHAT, CDR2 FNYEAQ (reference sequence). CDR3 region: CASSLRFIASSYNEQFF. The CDR3, as DNA: TGTGCTAGCAGCTTAAGGTTCATAGCGAGCTCCTACAATGAGCAGTTCTTC.

The chain combines TRBV7-8 with TRBJ2-7, with 9 bases that match TRBD1. The V gene's germline CDR1 is SGHVS and CDR2 FQNEAQ. The CDR3 is 16 amino acids. Unmatched junction bases numbered 12, after V lost 4 bases and J lost 5 bases. DNA of the CDR3: TGTGCCAGCAGCTCACAGGGGGCCCTCTTGGGCGACGAGCAGTACGTC. As protein: CASSSQGALLGDEQYV.

The chain carries TRBV19 and TRBJ2-7, with 12 positions matching TRBD2. The CDR3 consists of 15 residues. Looked up from germline, CDR1 is LNHDA and CDR2 is SQIVND (reference sequence). V dropped 4 bases and J dropped 1; count of bases not matched to a gene: 2. CDR3 nucleotides: TGTGCCAGTAGTAACGGACTAGCGGGATCCTACGAGCAGTACTTC. The encoded protein is CASSNGLAGSYEQYF.

This chain links TRBV6-5 with TRBJ2-2; 10 positions match TRBD1. After removal of 6 bases from V and 8 bases from J, the junction contained 6 bases not matched to a gene. Germline V CDR1 and CDR2: MNHEY, SVGAGI. The CDR3 length is 14 residues. Written as DNA, the CDR3 is TGTGCCAGCAGGAGGGACAGGGGTATTGGGGAGCTGTTTTTT. Translated, it gives CASRRDRGIGELFF.

V is TRBV5-1 and J is TRBJ2-2; the D gene is possibly TRBD2 (5 bases). Germline V CDR1 and CDR2: SGHRS, YFSETQ. Deletions cut 4 bases from V and 2 bases from J, with 12 bases between. The CDR3 loop spans 15 amino acids. CDR3 nucleotide sequence: TGCGCCAGCAGCCAGGAGGCCAGAAACACCGGGGAGCTGTTTTTT. Its protein product is CASSQEARNTGELFF.

This sequence joins TRBV10-3 and TRBJ1-2; no clear D gene. Trimming took 4 bases from V and 3 from J, leaving 3 bases between them. In germline, CDR1 is ENHRY, CDR2 SYGVKD. This CDR3 contains 11 residues. CDR3 in DNA: TGTGCCATCAGTGCCGACTATGGCTACACCTTC. It yields the protein CAISADYGYTF.

The chain is built from TRBV27 and TRBJ2-7; TRBD2 agrees at 12 bases. Germline values: CDR1 MNHEY, CDR2 SMNVEV (reference sequence). There are 15 residues in the CDR3. V was pared by 4 bases and J by 2 bases, with 3 bases of the junction left unmatched. The CDR3 nucleotides are TGTGCCAGCAGTTATGCTAGCGGGGGGGCCTACGAGCAGTACGTC. Its translation: CASSYASGGAYEQYV.

A single count supports this clone. This sequence joins TRBV6-1 and TRBJ2-1; 7 positions agree with TRBD1. The CDR3 covers 15 residues. Trimming at V came to 6 bases and at J to 6 bases, leaving 11 bases not matched to a gene. CDR1 is MNHNS and CDR2 is SASEGT in the germline V gene. For the CDR3, the DNA is TGTGCCAGCAGGGGGACAGCCCATTCGGGCAATGAGCAGTTCTTC. Residues: CASRGTAHSGNEQFF.

The rearrangement links TRBV18 to TRBJ1-1, with 7 bases identical to TRBD1. Germline V gene sequence: CDR1 KGHSH, CDR2 LQKENI. This CDR3 contains 16 residues. Trimming at V came to 1 base and at J to 2 bases, leaving 7 bases not matched to a gene. CDR3 in DNA: TGTGCCAGCTCACCACGACAGGGATCAGAAAACACTGAAGCTTTCTTT. Translated, it gives CASSPRQGSENTEAFF.

V gene TRBV19 combines with J gene TRBJ1-5; TRBD1 might be the D (5 bases). Germline CDR1 reads LNHDA; CDR2 reads SQIVND (reference sequence). V was pared by 3 bases and J by 5 bases, with 11 bases between. The CDR3 covers 14 residues. The CDR3 reads CASSIGGGYQPQHF. DNA of the CDR3: TGTGCCAGTAGTATCGGCGGGGGTTATCAGCCCCAGCATTTT.

CDR3: CASSRSGRSNTGELFF. Here the CDR3 DNA reads TGTGCCAGTAGCCGGAGCGGGAGGTCGAACACCGGGGAGCTGTTTTTT. The rearrangement uses TRBV19 and TRBJ2-2, with 9 bases matching TRBD2. V was clipped by 6 bases and J by 0 bases; unmatched bases: 5. Germline values: CDR1 LNHDA, CDR2 SQIVND (reference sequence). CDR3 length: 16 residues.

The rearrangement links TRBV12-5 to TRBJ1-1, with D maybe TRBD1 (6 bases). CDR1 and CDR2 from the germline V gene are LGHNT and FRNRAP. The CDR3 runs to 13 residues. Trimming took 7 bases from V and 5 from J, leaving 14 bases between them. The CDR3 bases are TGTGCTAGTGCTTACCAGGGGATGACTGAAGCTTTCTTT. It codes for CASAYQGMTEAFF.

The CDR3 DNA is TGTGCCAGCAGCTTAGGGGCCCGAGACTCTGGAAACACCATATATTTT. Its translation is CASSLGARDSGNTIYF. The rearrangement uses TRBV7-3 and TRBJ1-3, with D possibly TRBD1 on 5 matching bases. Trimming pared 2 bases from V and 0 bases from J, leaving 11 bases between. From germline, CDR1 is SGHTA and CDR2 FQGTGA. The length of the CDR3 is 16 residues. The full variable domain, in which reference TRBV7-3 and TRBJ1-3 provide the parts outside the CDR3, is GAGVSQTPSNKVTEKGKYVELRCDPISGHTALYWYRQSLGQGPEFLIYFQGTGAADDSGLPNDRFFAVRPEGSVSTLKIQRTERGDSAVYLCASSLGARDSGNTIYFGEGSWLTVV.

The chain joins TRBV7-9 to TRBJ1-1; 12 nucleotides line up with TRBD1. CDR1 is SEHNR, CDR2 FQNEAQ, per germline (reference sequence). The CDR3 is 16 residues long. V lost 1 base and J lost 2; bases outside the gene matches: 2. The CDR3 protein is CASSLGGTGGNTEAFF. In nucleotides, the CDR3 is TGTGCCAGCAGCTTAGGGGGGACAGGGGGCAACACTGAAGCTTTCTTT.

The CDR3 protein is CASSDRLNTEAFF. For the CDR3, the DNA is TGCGCCAGCAGTGACAGGTTGAACACTGAAGCTTTCTTT. The V and J genes are TRBV5-1 and TRBJ1-1; maybe TRBD1 (6 bases). V dropped 5 bases and J dropped 0 bases, with 8 bases sitting between them. Germline values: CDR1 SGHRS, CDR2 YFSETQ. This CDR3 is 13 amino acids long.

The CDR3 DNA reads TGTGCCAGCAGGCCACAGGGGGCCTACGAGCAGTACGTC. It translates to CASRPQGAYEQYV. This chain joins TRBV6-6 and TRBJ2-7, with TRBD1 matching over 8 bases. The CDR3 sequence is 13 residues long. Trimming at V came to 6 bases and at J to 2 bases, leaving 3 bases not matched to a gene. Germline V CDR1 and CDR2: MNHNY, SVGAGI (reference sequence).

The rearrangement uses TRBV29-1 and TRBJ2-2; 9 bases fit TRBD1. The CDR3 is 14 residues long. Germline CDR1 is SQVTM and CDR2 is ANQGSEA. J was trimmed by 4 bases and V by 7 bases; bases with no gene match: 7. The DNA for the CDR3 is TGCAGCGGCTTGGGACAGGGTTCCACCGGGGAGCTGTTTTTT. Residues: CSGLGQGSTGELFF.

The V call is TRBV11-3, the J call TRBJ2-3; unclear D gene. Germline CDR1 reads SGHNT; CDR2 reads YENEEA. CDR3 length: 13 residues. Trimming took 0 bases from V and 10 from J, leaving 11 bases between them. CDR3 nucleotide sequence: TGTGCCAGCAGCTTAGATCTGGCTACAGCGCAGTATTTT. Residues: CASSLDLATAQYF.

The CDR3 DNA reads as TGTGCCAGTAGTGCCCCAAACAGGGGGCCCAATCAGCCCCAGCATTTT. Translated, it gives CASSAPNRGPNQPQHF. The rearrangement uses TRBV19 and TRBJ1-5, with 9 nucleotides matching TRBD1. V shed 5 bases, J shed 3 bases, and the junction held 8 bases outside the gene matches. The CDR3 is made up of 16 amino acids. CDR1 and CDR2 (germline): LNHDA, SQIVND (reference sequence).

This clone was detected a few times. This chain links TRBV27 with TRBJ2-7; TRBD1 matches 11 bases. Trimming at V came to 4 bases and at J to 3 bases, leaving 11 bases not matched to a gene. The CDR3 covers 17 residues. The germline V gene encodes CDR1 MNHEY and CDR2 SMNVEV (reference sequence). The CDR3 reads CASSYRTGGTTLYEQYF. The CDR3 bases are TGTGCCAGCAGTTATAGGACAGGGGGCACCACCCTCTACGAGCAGTACTTC.

J is TRBJ2-5 and V is TRBV5-1; possibly TRBD2 for D (6 bases). CDR3 length: 16 residues. Deletions cut 2 bases from V and 2 bases from J, with 16 bases between. Germline values: CDR1 SGHRS, CDR2 YFSETQ. The CDR3 protein is CASSFEPGLSQETQYF. As DNA, the CDR3 is TGCGCCAGCAGCTTTGAGCCGGGACTGAGTCAAGAGACCCAGTACTTC.